This TCR beta chain originates from a study of beta chain features in type 1 diabetes. Study-wide results and limits: A moderate, significant TCRB CDR3 shortening appeared in type 1 diabetes across four CD4+ subsets. Researchers could not determine here whether HLA type influences TCRB rearrangement.

Isolated RNA was reverse transcribed in full, so expressed TCRB transcripts were sequenced. Some clones are missing from TCRdb's copy, which holds only in-frame ones; the method was immunoSEQ multiplex PCR. The data show 900,000 or so clones, 17% seen once. The CDR3 loop spans 12 amino acids. CDR1 SGHAT and CDR2 FQNNGV come from the germline V gene. V was pared by 1 base and J by 7 bases, with 4 bases between. A remark on this clone: No antigen is known for it.

The chain links TRBV11-2 to TRBJ1-4; D gene unclear. The source is a young woman in good health. Sequenced sample: naive CD4+ T cells from blood. CDR3: CASSLVSEKLFF. The CDR3 DNA reads as TGTGCCAGCAGCTTAGTTAGTGAAAAACTGTTTTTT. Full variable domain (rest looked up from reference TRBV11-2 and TRBJ1-4): EAGVAQSPRYKIIEKRQSVAFWCNPISGHATLYWYQQILGQGPKLLIQFQNNGVVDDSQLPKDRFSAERLKGVDSTLKIQPAKLEDSAVYLCASSLVSEKLFFGSGTQLSVL.